The present TCR beta chain was sequenced within a study of T cell changes during pregnancy in multiple sclerosis. Clones were read by immunoSEQ multiplex PCR, and TCRdb kept only the in-frame ones, dropping some. This table has roughly 38,000 clones, around 90% appearing once. Germline V gives CDR1 LNHNV, CDR2 YYDKDF (reference sequence). V lost 3 bases, J lost 1 base, and 12 bases lay in between. The CDR3 is made up of 15 amino acids. V usage is TRBV15 and J usage is TRBJ1-1; D may be TRBD1 (5 bases). The source was CD8+ T cells from peripheral blood mononuclear cells, collected in the third trimester of pregnancy. This TCR was sampled from a female donor with multiple sclerosis, enrolled in a pregnancy study. Written as DNA, the CDR3 is TGTGCCACCAGCAGCGCAGGGTGGGGGAACACTGAAGCTTTCTTT. This codes for CATSSAGWGNTEAFF.